Below are 3 T cell receptor beta chains sequenced from a single sample in a study of cytomegalovirus exposure and HLA in healthy donors (dated 2017 in TCRdb). Library construction relied on the immunoSEQ multiplex PCR assay. For the multiplex PCR, a mixture combining 60 forward primers for TCR Vbeta segments and 13 reverse primers for TCR Jbeta segments was used. Here the immuneACCESS table is served through TCRdb, limited to in-frame sequences with V and J called. Missing clones are a known gap in these copies; in checked studies unresolved V genes cover under half, and the rest lacks a known reason. The sample table shows 150,000 to 200,000 clones, and about two thirds are seen once. Together, the top ten hold 2% to 3% of the sample. The sequenced sample consisted of PBMCs. These receptors all stem from a human donor in good health.

The rearrangement uses TRBV25-1 and TRBJ2-5; the D gene is possibly TRBD1 (5 bases). The tail of the sequence fits TRBJ2-7 better, so the J call may be wrong. The CDR3 is made up of 10 amino acids. CDR1 is MGHDK and CDR2 is SYGVNS in the germline V gene. CDR3 nucleotides: TGTGCCAGTAGGGGATACGAGCAGTACTTC. Translation: CASRGYEQYF.

This clone appeared a single time. This rearrangement joins TRBV5-1 to TRBJ2-3; D uncertain. This CDR3 comprises 14 residues. Per the germline V gene, CDR1 is SGHRS and CDR2 is YFSETQ. Trimming took off 0 bases at V and 2 bases at J, with 7 bases between the two ends. The CDR3 is CASSLVLHTDTQYF. The CDR3 DNA reads as TGCGCCAGCAGCTTGGTACTCCACACAGATACGCAGTATTTT.

The chain uses TRBV7-3 and TRBJ2-3; D is possibly TRBD1 (5 bases). CDR3 size: 15 residues. Germline lookup yields CDR1 SGHTA and CDR2 FQGTGA. V was trimmed by 1 base and J by 0 bases, leaving 8 bases between them. The CDR3 spells CASSLIGASTDTQYF. In DNA, the CDR3 is TGTGCCAGCAGCTTAATTGGGGCTAGCACAGATACGCAGTATTTT.